A selection of T cell receptor beta chains follows, all from one sample in a study of response to subunit inactivated influenza vaccine. A single record per CDR3 protein comes from TCRdb applying MiXCR to the RT-PCR reads. The sample has 650,000 to 800,000 distinct CDR3 sequences; around 13% are singletons. Specimen: PBMCs from blood, collected less than 15 days before vaccination. These receptors all stem from a man aged 45-60 years who received an inactivated influenza vaccine. The CDR3 runs from the conserved cysteine through the conserved F or W. The D gene is left open where the match is weak. A row's size may be missing; if present it is once, few, many or a size class.

d_call | j_call | clone_size | v_call | cdr3_aa | cdr3_nt
NA | TRBJ1-4 | NA | TRBV7-2 | CASSLDRTVSREKLFF | TGTGCCAGCAGCTTAGATAGGACAGTCAGTCGGGAAAAACTGTTTTTT
NA | TRBJ2-1 | many | TRBV20-1 | CSARDYGGRGEQFF | TGCAGTGCTAGAGATTACGGGGGTAGGGGTGAGCAGTTCTTC
NA | TRBJ2-1 | many | TRBV7-9 | CASGSRHNEQFF | TGTGCCAGCGGTTCCCGACACAATGAGCAGTTCTTC
TRBD2 | TRBJ2-3 | NA | TRBV7-6 | CASSSTSGDTQYF | TGTGCCAGCAGCTCCACTAGCGGAGATACGCAGTATTTT
NA | TRBJ2-7 | NA | TRBV10-3 | CAISVKQPHNEQYF | TGTGCCATCAGTGTAAAACAACCCCACAACGAGCAGTACTTC
TRBD1 | TRBJ2-7 | NA | TRBV6-2/TRBV6-3 | CASSPLGQGEQYF | TGTGCCAGCAGTCCCCTCGGACAGGGCGAGCAGTACTTC
NA | TRBJ1-1 | few | TRBV5-6 | CASSRKRGGGTEAFF | TGTGCCAGCAGCCGCAAGAGGGGGGGGGGCACTGAAGCTTTCTTT
TRBD1 | TRBJ2-5 | few | TRBV7-9 | CASITKGQLETQYF | TGTGCCAGCATCACCAAGGGACAGCTAGAGACCCAGTACTTC
NA | TRBJ2-7 | many | TRBV20-1 | CSARDGADPTSKQYF | TGCAGTGCTAGAGACGGGGCGGACCCTACGTCCAAGCAGTACTTC
TRBD2 | TRBJ2-2 | NA | TRBV11-2 | CASRYSGRTGGTNTGELFF | TGTGCCAGCAGATATTCGGGAAGAACGGGGGGGACTAACACCGGGGAGCTGTTTTTT
TRBD2 | TRBJ2-3 | few | TRBV5-4 | CASSPSSGGALNTQYF | TGTGCCAGCAGCCCGTCTAGCGGGGGGGCCCTCAATACGCAGTATTTT
TRBD2 | TRBJ2-7 | few | TRBV4-3 | CASSREWLAGARFSYEQYF | TGCGCCAGCAGCCGAGAGTGGCTAGCGGGGGCCCGATTCTCCTACGAGCAGTACTTC
NA | TRBJ2-7 | NA | TRBV14 | CASSPLGGVEYEQYF | TGTGCCAGCAGCCCCTTGGGCGGGGTGGAGTACGAGCAGTACTTC
NA | TRBJ2-5 | few | TRBV12-3/TRBV12-4 | CASRPQGQETQYF | TGTGCCAGCAGACCACAGGGTCAAGAGACCCAGTACTTC